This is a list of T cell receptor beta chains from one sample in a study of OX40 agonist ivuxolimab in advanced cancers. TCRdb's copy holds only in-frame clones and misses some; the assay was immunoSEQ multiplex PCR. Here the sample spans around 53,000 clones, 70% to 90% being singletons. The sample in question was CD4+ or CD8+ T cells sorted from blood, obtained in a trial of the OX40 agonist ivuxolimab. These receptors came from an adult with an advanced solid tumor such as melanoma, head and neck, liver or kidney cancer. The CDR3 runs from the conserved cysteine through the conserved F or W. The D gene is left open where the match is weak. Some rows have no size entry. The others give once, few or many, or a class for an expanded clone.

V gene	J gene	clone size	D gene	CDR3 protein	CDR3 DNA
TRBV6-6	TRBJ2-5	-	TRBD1	CASSRGQQETQYF	TGTGCCAGCAGCCGGGGACAGCAAGAGACCCAGTACTTC
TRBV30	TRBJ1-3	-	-	CASGGLSGNTIYF	TGTGCCTCAGGCGGTCTCTCTGGAAACACCATATATTTT
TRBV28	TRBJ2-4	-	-	CASSSPTRAIQYF	TGTGCCAGCAGTTCGCCTACTAGGGCCATTCAGTACTTC
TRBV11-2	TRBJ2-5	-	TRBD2	CASSLVPGGLQETQYF	TGTGCCAGCAGCTTAGTCCCGGGAGGACTTCAAGAGACCCAGTACTTC
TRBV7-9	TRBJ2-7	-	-	CASSLAQGYEQYF	TGTGCCAGCAGCTTAGCGCAGGGCTACGAGCAGTACTTC
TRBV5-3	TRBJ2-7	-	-	CARSLEVHYEQYF	TGTGCCAGAAGCTTAGAGGTACACTACGAGCAGTACTTC
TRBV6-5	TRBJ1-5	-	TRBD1	CASSYTGGPQHF	TGTGCCAGCAGTTACACAGGGGGCCCCCAGCATTTT
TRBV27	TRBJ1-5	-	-	CASSLRRGQPQHF	TGTGCCAGCAGTTTAAGGCGTGGGCAGCCCCAGCATTTT
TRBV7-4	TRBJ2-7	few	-	CASTPYEVYEQYF	TGTGCCAGCACCCCCTATGAGGTCTACGAGCAGTACTTC
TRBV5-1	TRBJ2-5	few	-	CASSLDGTRAETQYF	TGCGCCAGCAGCCTCGACGGGACGAGGGCGGAGACCCAGTACTTC
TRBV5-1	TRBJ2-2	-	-	CASSPQTTNTGELFF	TGCGCCAGCTCCCCTCAGACTACGAACACCGGGGAGCTGTTTTTT
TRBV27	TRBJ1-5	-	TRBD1	CASSLTGDNQPQHF	TGTGCCAGCAGTTTAACAGGGGACAATCAGCCCCAGCATTTT
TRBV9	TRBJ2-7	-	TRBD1	CASSGATGGTEQYF	TGTGCCAGCAGCGGCGCGACAGGGGGGACCGAGCAGTACTTC
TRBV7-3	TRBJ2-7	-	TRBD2	CASSPSGSPYEQYF	TGTGCCAGCAGCCCGAGCGGGAGCCCCTACGAGCAGTACTTC
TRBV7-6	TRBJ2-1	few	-	CASSLDGGAYNEQFF	TGTGCCAGCAGCTTAGACGGCGGTGCCTACAATGAGCAGTTCTTC
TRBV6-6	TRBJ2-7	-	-	CASRGDGGSYEQYF	TGTGCCAGCAGGGGGGACGGAGGCTCCTACGAGCAGTACTTC
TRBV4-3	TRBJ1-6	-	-	CASSQGISRAASSPLHF	TGCGCCAGCAGCCAAGGAATTTCTAGGGCGGCGAGCTCACCCCTCCACTTT
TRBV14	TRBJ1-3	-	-	CASSQVLGSGNTIYF	TGTGCCAGCAGCCAAGTGTTGGGGTCTGGAAACACCATATATTTT
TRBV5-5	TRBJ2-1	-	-	CASSSSARTGNNEQFF	TGTGCCAGCAGCTCGTCGGCCCGCACAGGGAACAATGAGCAGTTCTTC
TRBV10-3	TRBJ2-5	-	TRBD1	CAISDSGTGGETQYF	TGTGCCATCAGTGACTCCGGGACAGGGGGCGAGACCCAGTACTTC
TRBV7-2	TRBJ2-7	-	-	CASSLFVNSYEQYF	TGTGCCAGCAGCTTATTCGTTAACTCCTACGAGCAGTACTTC
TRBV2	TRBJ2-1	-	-	CASSLTGLLGYNEQFF	TGTGCCAGCAGCTTGACGGGACTCCTGGGTTACAATGAGCAGTTCTTC
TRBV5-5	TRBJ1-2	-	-	CASSFENYGYTF	TGTGCCAGCAGCTTTGAGAACTATGGCTACACCTTC
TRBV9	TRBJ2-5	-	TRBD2	CASSVGATSEQETQYF	TGTGCCAGCAGCGTAGGAGCGACTAGCGAGCAAGAGACCCAGTACTTC
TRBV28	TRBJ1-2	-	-	CASSLGTYGYTF	TGTGCCAGCAGTTTAGGCACCTATGGCTACACCTTC
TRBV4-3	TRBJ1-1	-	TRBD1	CASSLGTVNTEAFF	TGCGCCAGCAGCCTAGGGACAGTGAACACTGAAGCTTTCTTT
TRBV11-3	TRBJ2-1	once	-	CASSLGGYDNEQFF	TGTGCCAGCAGCTTAGGGGGATACGACAATGAGCAGTTCTTC
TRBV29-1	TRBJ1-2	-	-	CSVPRGGDYGYTF	TGCAGCGTTCCCCGGGGAGGGGACTATGGCTACACCTTC
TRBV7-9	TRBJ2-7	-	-	CASSLESYEQYF	TGTGCCAGCAGCTTAGAGTCCTACGAGCAGTACTTC
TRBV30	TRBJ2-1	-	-	CAWSTSSYNEQFF	TGTGCCTGGAGTACATCGTCTTACAATGAGCAGTTCTTC
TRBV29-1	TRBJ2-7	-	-	CSVVGTPLLSAQYF	TGCAGCGTTGTAGGGACACCCCTATTGTCTGCGCAGTACTTC
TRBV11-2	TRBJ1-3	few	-	CASRGVSAGNTIYF	TGTGCCAGCAGAGGGGTTTCCGCTGGAAACACCATATATTTT